This T cell receptor (beta chain) was profiled in a study of CD8 T cell repertoires and HIV-1 epitope variants. Clones were read by immunoSEQ multiplex PCR, and TCRdb kept only the in-frame ones, dropping some. The data hold over 90,000 clones, with 74% observed a single time. Germline CDR1 reads SGHVS; CDR2 reads FNYEAQ. Trimming removed 4 bases from V and 4 bases from J; junction bases left unmatched: 7. The CDR3 spans 16 residues. Sequenced input: uncultured baseline CD8+ T cells from peripheral blood mononuclear cells (PBMCs). This clonotype was obtained from a male donor with HIV. The chain links TRBV7-6 to TRBJ1-1, with 12 bases that match TRBD1. The CDR3 here is CASSSGDRGLGTEAFF. DNA of the CDR3: TGTGCCAGCAGCTCCGGGGACAGGGGGCTGGGCACTGAAGCTTTCTTT.